The TCR beta chain described here comes from a study of control samples from healthy donors and cancer patients. The protocol was immunoSEQ multiplex PCR, while the TCRdb copy is restricted to in-frame clones and leaves out a portion. The sample carries about 110,000 clones, roughly 91% recorded once. The TCR comes from a woman aged 45-65 years in good health. Sequenced input: blood.

CDR3 nucleotide sequence: TGTGCCAGCAGCGTAGCTCTCCTCACTAGCGGGGGATACAATGAGCAGTTCTTC. Protein: CASSVALLTSGGYNEQFF. V usage is TRBV9 and J usage is TRBJ2-1, with 11 positions matching TRBD2. The CDR3 runs to 18 residues. In germline, CDR1 is SGDLS, CDR2 YYNGEE. Trimming at V came to 0 bases and at J to 4 bases, leaving 9 bases not matched to a gene.